Sequencing of this TCR beta chain was carried out in a study of technical replicates of blood from several donors. Sequencing used immunoSEQ multiplex PCR; TCRdb keeps in-frame clones, though not all of them. The sample records 74,000 or so clones, approximately 96% being singletons. J lost 6 bases, V lost 5 bases, and 8 bases had no gene match. The CDR3 has 16 amino acids. Germline CDR1 SGHNT, CDR2 YENEEA. Sequencing was carried out using T cells isolated from PBMCs. The chain combines TRBV11-3 with TRBJ2-3; 13 bases map to TRBD2. The receptor was derived from a human donor in good health. The DNA of the CDR3 is TGTGCCAGCAGCCCCGGGACTAGCGGGGAGGGGGATACGCAGTATTTT. This codes for CASSPGTSGEGDTQYF.